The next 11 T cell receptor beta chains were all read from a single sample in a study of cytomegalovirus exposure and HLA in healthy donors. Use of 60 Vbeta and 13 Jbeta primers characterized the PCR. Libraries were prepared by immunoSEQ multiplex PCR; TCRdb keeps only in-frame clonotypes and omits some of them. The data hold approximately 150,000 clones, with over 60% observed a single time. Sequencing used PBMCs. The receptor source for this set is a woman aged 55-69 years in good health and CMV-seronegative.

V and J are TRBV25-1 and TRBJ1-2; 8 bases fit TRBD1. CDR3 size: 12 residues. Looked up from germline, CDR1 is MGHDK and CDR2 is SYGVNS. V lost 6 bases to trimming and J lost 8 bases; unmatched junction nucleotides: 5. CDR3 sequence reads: CASSGQGEGYTF. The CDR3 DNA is TGTGCCAGCAGCGGACAGGGAGAAGGCTACACCTTC.

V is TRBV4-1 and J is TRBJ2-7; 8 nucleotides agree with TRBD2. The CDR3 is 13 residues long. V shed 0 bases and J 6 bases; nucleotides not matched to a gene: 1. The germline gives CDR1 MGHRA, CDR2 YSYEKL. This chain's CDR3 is CASSQDAGGEQYF. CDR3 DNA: TGCGCCAGCAGCCAAGATGCGGGGGGCGAGCAGTACTTC.

Here the CDR3 DNA reads TGTGCCTGGAGTGCGGGGGTCGGGGAGCTGTTTTTT. This encodes CAWSAGVGELFF. V usage is TRBV30 and J usage is TRBJ2-2, with D possibly TRBD2 on 6 matching bases. Germline values: CDR1 GTSNPN, CDR2 SVGIG (reference sequence). The CDR3 extends over 12 amino acids. Trimming cost V 1 base and J 7 bases, with 7 bases left between them.

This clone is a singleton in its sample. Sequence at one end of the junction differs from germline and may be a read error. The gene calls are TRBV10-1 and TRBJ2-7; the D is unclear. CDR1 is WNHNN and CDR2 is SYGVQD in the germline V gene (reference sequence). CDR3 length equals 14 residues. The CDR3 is CASGDGGSSYEQYF. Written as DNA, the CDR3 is TGCGCCAGCGGTGATGGTGGCAGCTCCTACGAGCAGTACTTC.

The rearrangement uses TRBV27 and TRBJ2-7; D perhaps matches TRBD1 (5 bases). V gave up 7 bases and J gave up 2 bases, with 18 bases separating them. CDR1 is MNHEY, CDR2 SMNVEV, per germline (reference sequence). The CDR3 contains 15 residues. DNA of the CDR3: TGTGCCAGCAAGGCCCGACAGACACCGACCTACGAGCAGTACTTC. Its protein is CASKARQTPTYEQYF.

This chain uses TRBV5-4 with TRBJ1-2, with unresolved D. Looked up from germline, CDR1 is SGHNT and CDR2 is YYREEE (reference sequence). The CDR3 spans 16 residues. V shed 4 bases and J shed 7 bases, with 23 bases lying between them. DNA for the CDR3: TGTGCCAGCAGCGGTCCAATTCGACGGGGATCGGGTGGCTACACCTTC. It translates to CASSGPIRRGSGGYTF.

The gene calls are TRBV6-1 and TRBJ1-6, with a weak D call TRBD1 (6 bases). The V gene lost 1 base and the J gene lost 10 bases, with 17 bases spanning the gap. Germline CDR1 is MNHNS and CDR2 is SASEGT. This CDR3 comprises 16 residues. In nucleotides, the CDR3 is TGTGCCAGCAGTGAAGTGGGCAGGGGTTCTAGGTCACCCCTCCACTTT. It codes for CASSEVGRGSRSPLHF.

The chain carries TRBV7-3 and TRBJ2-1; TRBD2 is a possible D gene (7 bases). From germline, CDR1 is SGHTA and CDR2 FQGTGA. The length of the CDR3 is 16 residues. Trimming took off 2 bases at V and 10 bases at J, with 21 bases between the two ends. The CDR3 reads CASSLGGGSSVWEQFF. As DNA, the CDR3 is TGTGCCAGCAGCTTAGGGGGCGGGAGCTCCGTCTGGGAGCAGTTCTTC.

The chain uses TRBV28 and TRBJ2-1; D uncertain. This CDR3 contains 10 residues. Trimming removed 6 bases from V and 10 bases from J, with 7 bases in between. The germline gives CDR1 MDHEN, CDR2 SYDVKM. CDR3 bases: TGTGCCAGCAGACGGTCAGAGCAGTTCTTC. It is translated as CASRRSEQFF.

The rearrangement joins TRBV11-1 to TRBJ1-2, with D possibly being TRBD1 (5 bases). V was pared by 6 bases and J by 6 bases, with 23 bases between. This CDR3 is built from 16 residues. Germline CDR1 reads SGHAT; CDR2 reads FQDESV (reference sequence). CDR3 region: CASRHRGGTVADGYTF. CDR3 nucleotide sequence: TGTGCCAGCAGACATCGCGGGGGTACGGTCGCCGATGGCTACACCTTC. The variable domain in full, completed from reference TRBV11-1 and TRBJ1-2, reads EAEVAQSPRYKITEKSQAVAFWCDPISGHATLYWYRQILGQGPELLVQFQDESVVDDSQLPKDRFSAERLKGVDSTLKIQPAELGDSAMYLCASRHRGGTVADGYTFGSGTRLTVV.

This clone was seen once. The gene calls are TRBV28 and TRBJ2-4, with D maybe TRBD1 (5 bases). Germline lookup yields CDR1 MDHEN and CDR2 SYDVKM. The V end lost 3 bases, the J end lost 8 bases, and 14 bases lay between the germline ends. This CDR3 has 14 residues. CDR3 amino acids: CASSFSQGWDIQYF. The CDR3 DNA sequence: TGTGCCAGCAGTTTCTCCCAGGGATGGGACATTCAGTACTTC.